This TCR beta chain was captured by sequencing in a study of blood T cell repertoires in COVID-19. Study-wide background: The United States, Italy and Spain supplied acute and convalescent COVID-19 samples. From T cells, B-cell-depleted T cells, or PBMCs came the material, which was cDNA or gDNA.

The CDR3 sequence is 13 residues long. The V end was cut by 5 bases, the J end by 2 bases, with 10 bases between. Germline lookup yields CDR1 GTSNPN and CDR2 SVGIG (reference sequence). In the source study's methods: The authors estimated nucleated cell counts from reference gene primer amplification. Clones were sequenced by immunoSEQ multiplex PCR, and TCRdb holds only the in-frame ones, with some missing. V and J calls and clone size are copied from that table; D and trimming were computed from the DNA. The sample has roughly 50,000 clones; about 86% are singletons. The sequenced sample was peripheral blood. The receptor comes from a woman of 80 years or more with acute or convalescent COVID-19. This sequence joins TRBV30 and TRBJ2-1; D perhaps matches TRBD1 (5 bases). The CDR3 DNA reads TGTGCCTGGGACAAAGGGGCCTACAATGAGCAGTTCTTC. This gives the protein CAWDKGAYNEQFF.